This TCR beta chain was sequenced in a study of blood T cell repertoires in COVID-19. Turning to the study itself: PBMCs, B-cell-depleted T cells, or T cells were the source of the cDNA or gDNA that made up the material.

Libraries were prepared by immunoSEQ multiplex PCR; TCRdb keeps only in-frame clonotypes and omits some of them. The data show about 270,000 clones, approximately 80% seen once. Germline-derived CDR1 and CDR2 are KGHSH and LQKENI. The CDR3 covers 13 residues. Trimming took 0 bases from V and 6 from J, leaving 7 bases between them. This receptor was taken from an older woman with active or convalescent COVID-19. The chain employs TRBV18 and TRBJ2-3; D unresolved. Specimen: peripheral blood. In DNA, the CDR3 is TGTGCCAGCTCACCACCAAGCCGCGATACGCAGTATTTT. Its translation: CASSPPSRDTQYF.